These 26 T cell receptor beta chains share one sample of origin, sequenced in a study of blood T cell repertoires in COVID-19. Repertoires were generated with immunoSEQ multiplex PCR, while TCRdb's copy carries only in-frame clones and drops some. Of fewer than 200,000 clones in the sample, 82% were seen once. The specimen was peripheral blood. These receptors all come from a woman aged 40 to 50 with COVID-19, enrolled during active disease.

This clone has only one observation. The V call is TRBV7-8, the J call TRBJ2-7; 13 nucleotides align to TRBD2. J gave up 3 bases and V 2 bases, and 1 base lay outside the gene matches. Germline V gene data show CDR1 as SGHVS and CDR2 as FQNEAQ. CDR3 size: 15 residues. The chain's CDR3 is CASSLRTSGSYEQYF. The CDR3 nucleotides are TGTGCCAGCAGCTTAAGGACTAGCGGGAGCTACGAGCAGTACTTC.

The V gene is TRBV6-5, the J gene TRBJ1-5; D unclear. This CDR3 has 14 amino acids. CDR1 MNHEY and CDR2 SVGAGI come from the germline V gene. V lost 7 bases and J 7 bases, leaving 17 bases between the germline ends. The CDR3 region is CASNPGFRNQPQHF. The CDR3 nucleotides read TGTGCCAGCAATCCGGGGTTCCGGAACCAGCCCCAGCATTTT.

The chain employs TRBV4-2 and TRBJ2-1, with 9 bases matching TRBD2. After removal of 1 base from V and 8 bases from J, the junction contained 6 bases not matched to a gene. The CDR3 has 15 amino acids. The germline CDR1 and CDR2 sequences are LGHNA and YNFKEQ. CDR3 protein: CASSQVAGVRHEQFF. CDR3 bases: TGTGCCAGCAGCCAAGTAGCGGGGGTAAGGCATGAGCAGTTCTTC.

V usage is TRBV18 and J usage is TRBJ2-3, with TRBD2 identical over 12 bases. This CDR3 spans 15 amino acids. Losses at the gene ends were 4 bases for V and 5 bases for J; bases not matched to a gene: 4. CDR1 is KGHSH and CDR2 is LQKENI in the germline V gene. This chain's CDR3 is CASSLTSGSIDTQYF. The CDR3 DNA reads as TGTGCCAGCTCACTGACTAGCGGGAGTATAGATACGCAGTATTTT.

By its share, this clone is medium-sized. The CDR3 reads CASSSGHSSGGSYEQYV. The CDR3 nucleotides are TGTGCCAGCAGCTCCGGCCATTCTAGCGGGGGCTCCTACGAGCAGTACGTC. The chain links TRBV11-2 to TRBJ2-7; 10 bases agree with TRBD2. CDR1 SGHAT and CDR2 FQNNGV come from the germline V gene. The V segment lost 4 bases and the J segment 0 bases; nucleotides outside the gene matches: 9. The CDR3 runs 17 residues.

This sequence joins TRBV5-6 and TRBJ1-5; 8 bases map to TRBD1. Germline CDR1 SGHDT, CDR2 YYEEEE. The CDR3 runs 18 residues. Germline trimming cut 4 bases from V and 0 bases from J; bases unmatched to any gene: 12. The CDR3 nucleotides read TGTGCCAGCAGCGATTACCGGGACAGGAGATATAGCAATCAGCCCCAGCATTTT. It specifies CASSDYRDRRYSNQPQHF.

CDR3 loop: CSARTGAEQYF. Written as DNA, the CDR3 is TGCAGCGCGAGGACAGGGGCCGAGCAGTACTTC. J is TRBJ2-7 and V is TRBV29-1; 9 nucleotides agree with TRBD1. This CDR3 has 11 amino acids. Trimming removed 7 bases from V and 6 bases from J; junction bases left unmatched: 4. Looked up from germline, CDR1 is SQVTM and CDR2 is ANQGSEA.

CDR3 in amino acids: CAISESQQGAQPQHF. The CDR3 region has the DNA TGTGCCATCAGTGAGTCGCAACAGGGGGCTCAGCCCCAGCATTTT. The rearrangement links TRBV10-3 to TRBJ1-5; 9 nucleotides line up with TRBD1. Trimming at V came to 0 bases and at J to 6 bases, leaving 3 bases not matched to a gene. The germline CDR1 and CDR2 sequences are ENHRY and SYGVKD. The CDR3 sequence is 15 residues long.

This clone was seen a few times. The V gene is TRBV7-9, the J gene TRBJ1-4, with D possibly matching TRBD1 (5 bases). The ends were cut back, 0 bases at V and 4 bases at J, with 6 bases in the middle. The CDR3 length is 14 residues. The germline CDR1 and CDR2 sequences are SEHNR and FQNEAQ (reference sequence). CDR3 in DNA: TGTGCCAGCAGCTTAGCGACAGTTAATGAAAAACTGTTTTTT. It translates to CASSLATVNEKLFF.

This clone has ten or more counts. This chain uses TRBV7-3 with TRBJ1-1; 8 bases agree with TRBD1. The V segment lost 6 bases and the J segment 5 bases; nucleotides outside the gene matches: 8. CDR1 is SGHTA and CDR2 is FQGTGA in the germline V gene. The CDR3 spans 14 residues. The CDR3 nucleotides are TGTGCCAGCAGGCCTACAGGGGGTCAAACTGAAGCTTTCTTT. Amino acid sequence: CASRPTGGQTEAFF.

This clone was observed a handful of times. This chain joins TRBV28 and TRBJ2-5; TRBD2 aligns across 10 bases. Looked up from germline, CDR1 is MDHEN and CDR2 is SYDVKM. Unmatched junction bases numbered 8, after V lost 8 bases and J lost 5 bases. CDR3 length: 14 residues. The CDR3 spells CASFSSGSSETQYF. CDR3 nucleotide sequence: TGTGCCAGCTTCTCTAGCGGGAGTAGTGAGACCCAGTACTTC.

This rearrangement joins TRBV7-9 to TRBJ2-1; TRBD2 aligns across 11 bases. The germline CDR1 and CDR2 sequences are SEHNR and FQNEAQ (reference sequence). V gave up 3 bases and J gave up 7 bases; unmatched junction bases: 5. The CDR3 runs to 15 residues. The CDR3 loop reads CASSFTRLAGNEQFF. CDR3 sequence (DNA): TGTGCCAGCAGCTTTACTCGACTAGCGGGGAATGAGCAGTTCTTC.

The chain joins TRBV3-1 (or the pseudogene TRBV3-2) to TRBJ2-5; TRBD2 matches 7 bases. V gave up 3 bases and J gave up 1 base; unmatched junction bases: 5. Germline-derived CDR1 and CDR2 are LGHDT and YNNKEL (reference sequence). The CDR3 extends over 15 amino acids. The CDR3 loop is CASSHSGGFQETQYF. The CDR3 region has the DNA TGTGCCAGCAGCCATTCGGGAGGATTCCAAGAGACCCAGTACTTC.

The chain uses TRBV19 and TRBJ2-6; 7 nucleotides align to TRBD1. With V trimmed by 2 bases and J by 2 bases, 3 bases remained unmatched. Germline V lookup: CDR1 LNHDA, CDR2 SQIVND (reference sequence). This CDR3 has 16 residues. CDR3 DNA sequence: TGTGCCAGTAGTATACCCACAGGGGCTGGGGCCAACGTCCTGACTTTC. Translated, it gives CASSIPTGAGANVLTF.

The rearrangement links TRBV6-5 to TRBJ2-1, with a weak D call TRBD2 (7 bases). V was pared by 5 bases and J by 3 bases, with 14 bases between. The CDR3 contains 15 residues. CDR1 is MNHEY, CDR2 SVGAGI, per germline. Here the CDR3 reads CASSPRGDNYNEQFF. CDR3 bases: TGTGCCAGCAGTCCACGGGGGGACAACTACAATGAGCAGTTCTTC.

The chain is built from TRBV19 and TRBJ1-1; D is uncertain. The CDR3 is 15 residues long. Trimming shortened V by 5 bases and J by 5 bases, and 18 bases separated the two germline ends. The germline V gene encodes CDR1 LNHDA and CDR2 SQIVND (reference sequence). DNA for the CDR3: TGTGCCAGTAGTGCTTGGAGAGGGCAAATGACTGAAGCTTTCTTT. This gives the protein CASSAWRGQMTEAFF.

The V call is TRBV9, the J call TRBJ1-2; TRBD1 is a possible D gene (6 bases). The V gene lost 0 bases and the J gene lost 2 bases, with 14 bases spanning the gap. The CDR3 loop spans 16 amino acids. CDR1 SGDLS and CDR2 YYNGEE come from the germline V gene. The CDR3 sequence is CASSVVRQVRNYGYTF. The CDR3 bases are TGTGCCAGCAGCGTAGTAAGACAGGTCCGCAACTATGGCTACACCTTC.

V and J are TRBV27 and TRBJ2-2, with TRBD2 matching 7 bases. The CDR3 extends over 14 amino acids. V lost 6 bases, J lost 6 bases, and 7 bases stayed unmatched. Germline lookup yields CDR1 MNHEY and CDR2 SMNVEV (reference sequence). CDR3 bases: TGTGCCAGCAGAACGGGAGGAGAACCCGGGGAGCTGTTTTTT. As protein: CASRTGGEPGELFF.

The chain joins TRBV3-1 (or the pseudogene TRBV3-2) to TRBJ2-1, with D maybe TRBD2 (5 bases). The V and J ends lost 3 bases and 5 bases respectively, with 14 bases between them. Per the germline V gene, CDR1 is LGHDT and CDR2 is YNNKEL (reference sequence). This CDR3 comprises 15 residues. CDR3 region: CASSQRVGGHNEQFF. DNA of the CDR3: TGTGCCAGCAGCCAGAGGGTCGGCGGTCACAATGAGCAGTTCTTC.

This clone came up a few times. This rearrangement joins TRBV12-3 or TRBV12-4 to TRBJ2-7; D gene unclear. V was clipped by 5 bases and J by 7 bases, with 15 bases between them. The CDR3 is 13 residues long. CDR3 protein: CASSAAPFGEQYF. The CDR3 DNA is TGTGCCAGCAGTGCTGCCCCTTTCGGGGAGCAGTACTTC.

This chain joins TRBV5-4 and TRBJ2-1; 9 nucleotides align to TRBD1. CDR1 is SGHNT and CDR2 is YYREEE in the germline V gene (reference sequence). Losses at the gene ends were 3 bases for V and 5 bases for J; bases not matched to a gene: 9. The CDR3 sequence is 16 residues long. The CDR3 reads CASSSRTGVFNNEQFF. The CDR3 nucleotides are TGTGCCAGCAGCTCCCGGACAGGGGTGTTCAACAATGAGCAGTTCTTC.

The table lists this clone with a few counts. The chain recombines TRBV14 with TRBJ1-2, with 7 bases aligning to TRBD1. The V gene's germline CDR1 is SGHDN and CDR2 FVKESK. Trimming at V came to 1 base and at J to 2 bases, leaving 10 bases not matched to a gene. The CDR3 totals 17 residues. The CDR3 DNA reads TGTGCCAGCAGCCAAGGAGACAGGGCACTTGGAAACTATGGCTACACCTTC. Its protein product is CASSQGDRALGNYGYTF.

The rearrangement uses TRBV12-3 or TRBV12-4 and TRBJ1-1, with TRBD1 as a possible D gene (6 bases). V lost 8 bases, J lost 4 bases, and 11 bases lay in between. The CDR3 covers 12 residues. Here the CDR3 reads CASGGPTTEAFF. CDR3 nucleotide sequence: TGTGCCAGCGGGGGCCCGACCACTGAAGCTTTCTTT.

The CDR3 DNA reads as TGCAGCGTTGGTTTAAATTACAATCAGCCCCAGCATTTT. Amino acid sequence: CSVGLNYNQPQHF. This rearrangement joins TRBV29-1 to TRBJ1-5, with D hard to call. Trimming removed 4 bases from V and 3 bases from J, with 10 bases in between. The CDR3 is 13 amino acids. Germline CDR1 is SQVTM and CDR2 is ANQGSEA. Full variable domain (missing parts from reference TRBV29-1 and TRBJ1-5): SAVISQKPSRDICQRGTSLTIQCQVDSQVTMMFWYRQQPGQSLTLIATANQGSEATYESGFVIDKFPISRPNLTFSTLTVSNMSPEDSSIYLCSVGLNYNQPQHFGDGTRLSIL.

The chain carries TRBV6-6 and TRBJ1-2; 7 nucleotides agree with TRBD1. Trimming took 4 bases from V and 4 from J; bases not matched to a gene: 12. The germline gives CDR1 MNHNY, CDR2 SVGAGI (reference sequence). CDR3 length: 16 amino acids. CDR3 residues: CASSSDRPGAIYGYTF. The CDR3 bases are TGTGCCAGCAGTTCGGACAGGCCGGGGGCCATCTATGGCTACACCTTC.

The chain recombines TRBV5-1 with TRBJ2-3; D might be TRBD2 (6 bases). This CDR3 region has 15 residues. Germline V gene data show CDR1 as SGHRS and CDR2 as YFSETQ. V lost 1 base to trimming and J lost 2 bases, with 11 bases between them. CDR3 protein: CASSLRPDYTDTQYF. In nucleotides, the CDR3 is TGCGCCAGCAGCTTGCGCCCGGACTACACAGATACGCAGTATTTT.